This entry lists 16 T cell receptor beta chains sequenced from one sample in a study of beta chain features in type 1 diabetes. The isolated RNA, all of it, was reverse transcribed, so expressed TCRB transcripts were what got sequenced. Libraries were prepared by immunoSEQ multiplex PCR; TCRdb keeps only in-frame clonotypes and omits some of them. The sample records 850,000 to 900,000 clones, roughly a sixth being singletons. Sequencing used naive CD4+ T cells from blood. Source of these receptors: a woman aged 18-30 years in good health.

This chain connects TRBV18 to TRBJ2-1; no clear D. Germline CDR1 and CDR2: KGHSH and LQKENI. V lost 3 bases and J 5 bases, leaving 14 bases between the germline ends. The CDR3 loop spans 15 amino acids. DNA of the CDR3: TGTGCCAGCTCACCTCCCCCCGGTGGAGACAATGAGCAGTTCTTC. It is translated as CASSPPPGGDNEQFF.

The genes are TRBV28 and TRBJ1-2, with a possible D match to TRBD1 (5 bases). CDR1 and CDR2 (germline): MDHEN, SYDVKM. The V and J ends lost 8 bases and 8 bases respectively, with 15 bases between them. The CDR3 totals 12 residues. The DNA of the CDR3 is TGTGCCAGCCGGGACCCTTACTCCGGCTACACCTTC. Translating gives CASRDPYSGYTF.

This clone has just a few counts. CDR3 residues: CASSQDLGGEQFF. The DNA of the CDR3 is TGTGCCAGCAGCCAAGATCTCGGGGGAGAGCAGTTCTTC. The chain joins TRBV14 to TRBJ2-1; weak D call: TRBD2 (6 bases). The CDR3 runs to 13 residues. V gave up 0 bases and J gave up 10 bases, with 10 bases separating them. The V gene's germline CDR1 is SGHDN and CDR2 FVKESK. The full variable domain, in which reference TRBV14 and TRBJ2-1 provide the parts outside the CDR3, is EAGVTQFPSHSVIEKGQTVTLRCDPISGHDNLYWYRRVMGKEIKFLLHFVKESKQDESGMPNNRFLAERTGGTYSTLKVQPAELEDSGVYFCASSQDLGGEQFFGPGTRLTVL.

A single count supports this clone. CDR3 nucleotides: TGTGCCAGCAGAACTGAACTCACCGGGGAGCTGTTTTTT. It specifies CASRTELTGELFF. V is TRBV7-3 and J is TRBJ2-2; D ambiguous. Trimming took 6 bases from V and 4 from J, leaving 9 bases between them. The germline V gene has CDR1 SGHTA and CDR2 FQGTGA. The length of the CDR3 is 13 residues.

The chain carries TRBV2 and TRBJ2-7; TRBD2 matches 11 bases. Per the germline V gene, CDR1 is SNHLY and CDR2 is FYNNEI. The CDR3 is made up of 17 amino acids. The V and J ends lost 9 bases and 2 bases, in that order; junction bases with no gene match: 15. The CDR3 loop reads CASSIPTSGSMTYEQYF. For the CDR3, the DNA is TGTGCCAGTTCAATCCCCACTAGCGGGAGTATGACCTACGAGCAGTACTTC.

CDR3 nucleotide sequence: TGTGCCAGCAGCGCCCGGACAGGGACCCCCACAGATACGCAGTATTTT. Translating gives CASSARTGTPTDTQYF. The V gene is TRBV11-2, the J gene TRBJ2-3; 8 bases align to TRBD1. V trimming: 5 bases; J trimming: 2 bases; junction bases outside the gene matches: 9. This CDR3 is 16 amino acids long. The V gene's germline CDR1 is SGHAT and CDR2 FQNNGV. The entire variable domain, with the rest obtained from reference TRBV11-2 and TRBJ2-3, is as follows: EAGVAQSPRYKIIEKRQSVAFWCNPISGHATLYWYQQILGQGPKLLIQFQNNGVVDDSQLPKDRFSAERLKGVDSTLKIQPAKLEDSAVYLCASSARTGTPTDTQYFGPGTRLTVL.

This chain joins TRBV5-1 and TRBJ2-1; 9 nucleotides match TRBD2. J gave up 6 bases and V 4 bases, and 8 bases lay outside the gene matches. Germline lookup yields CDR1 SGHRS and CDR2 YFSETQ. The CDR3 totals 15 residues. CDR3 nucleotide sequence: TGCGCCAGCAGCCACCTAGCGGGATCTGTCAATGAGCAGTTCTTC. This encodes CASSHLAGSVNEQFF.

This chain links TRBV7-3 with TRBJ2-1, with 7 bases that match TRBD1. CDR1 and CDR2 (germline): SGHTA, FQGTGA. The CDR3 spans 14 residues. The V and J ends lost 5 bases and 7 bases, in that order; junction bases with no gene match: 8. The CDR3 coding sequence is TGTGCCAGCAGCGCTACGGGGACAGTAAATGAGCAGTTCTTC. Its translation: CASSATGTVNEQFF.

This clone came up a few times. The rearrangement links TRBV27 to TRBJ2-1; 10 nucleotides align to TRBD1. V was pared by 5 bases and J by 10 bases, with 14 bases of the junction left unmatched. The CDR3 consists of 16 residues. Germline V gene lookup returns CDR1 MNHEY and CDR2 SMNVEV (reference sequence). In DNA form, the CDR3 reads TGTGCCAGCAGTCAGGTTTCGGGACAGGGGCCCCAAGAGCAGTTCTTC. Protein sequence: CASSQVSGQGPQEQFF.

There are a few counts of this clone. CDR3 sequence: CASSPFRDVNTGELFF. In DNA form, the CDR3 reads TGTGCCAGCTCACCATTTCGGGATGTGAACACCGGGGAGCTGTTTTTT. This chain uses TRBV18 with TRBJ2-2, with D perhaps TRBD2 (5 bases). CDR1 is KGHSH, CDR2 LQKENI, per germline. This CDR3 is 16 amino acids long. Trimming left V 2 bases short and J 1 base short, with 11 bases between.

The chain links TRBV2 to TRBJ2-2, with TRBD1 matching over 7 bases. CDR3 length: 15 residues. CDR1 is SNHLY, CDR2 FYNNEI, per germline. J lost 6 bases, V lost 6 bases, and 10 bases had no gene match. CDR3 DNA: TGTGCCAGCAGGGGGATACAGGGGTGGTCCGGGGAGCTGTTTTTT. Translating gives CASRGIQGWSGELFF.

This chain joins TRBV28 and TRBJ1-2; D is unresolved. The CDR3 has 13 amino acids. Deletions cut 6 bases from V and 5 bases from J, with 13 bases between. Germline CDR1 and CDR2: MDHEN and SYDVKM. CDR3 protein: CASRFPLAYGYTF. CDR3 nucleotides: TGTGCCAGCAGATTCCCATTGGCTTATGGCTACACCTTC.

This sequence joins TRBV9 and TRBJ1-3; no definite D call. V lost 3 bases, J lost 3 bases, and 10 bases lay in between. Germline CDR1 is SGDLS and CDR2 is YYNGEE. The CDR3 length is 14 residues. The CDR3 protein is CASSADGYGNTIYF. The CDR3 region has the DNA TGTGCCAGCAGCGCCGACGGTTATGGAAACACCATATATTTT.

Details on this clone: This CDR3 is also generated by other DNA sequences in the sample. V and J are TRBV6-5 and TRBJ2-2; TRBD2 might be the D (5 bases). V gave up 0 bases and J gave up 5 bases, with 7 bases separating them. The CDR3 has 14 residues. The germline gives CDR1 MNHEY, CDR2 SVGAGI. The CDR3 protein is CASSYSGGTGELFF. CDR3 nucleotide sequence: TGTGCCAGCAGTTACTCTGGCGGGACCGGGGAGCTGTTTTTT.

This clone was counted between two and nine times. This chain joins TRBV2 and TRBJ2-7; D is unresolved. CDR1 SNHLY and CDR2 FYNNEI come from the germline V gene. V gave up 6 bases and J gave up 0 bases, with 9 bases separating them. The CDR3 is made up of 13 amino acids. CDR3 sequence (DNA): TGTGCCAGCAGCAGGAGAGCCTCCTACGAGCAGTACTTC. Encoded protein: CASSRRASYEQYF. Drawing the rest from reference TRBV2 and TRBJ2-7, the complete variable domain is EPEVTQTPSHQVTQMGQEVILRCVPISNHLYFYWYRQILGQKVEFLVSFYNNEISEKSEIFDDQFSVERPDGSNFTLKIRSTKLEDSAMYFCASSRRASYEQYFGPGTRLTVT.

This clone came up a few times. J is TRBJ2-4 and V is TRBV10-3, with D maybe TRBD1 (6 bases). This CDR3 has 13 amino acids. Germline V gives CDR1 ENHRY, CDR2 SYGVKD. V dropped 11 bases and J dropped 1 base, with 12 bases sitting between them. CDR3 sequence: CAPTRGAKNIQYF. Written as DNA, the CDR3 is TGTGCCCCCACTAGGGGGGCCAAAAACATTCAGTACTTC.